This T cell receptor beta chain was captured in a study of CD8 T cells in ankylosing spondylitis. Findings and limits, study-wide: Earlier work had already found some motif variants in reactive arthritis synovial fluid and blood.

The CDR3 has 15 residues. V lost 0 bases and J lost 0, with 7 bases in between. CDR1 and CDR2 from the germline V gene are SGHRS and YFSETQ. MiXCR was run by TCRdb on the 5' RACE reads, yielding one entry per CDR3 protein. Among about 140,000 distinct CDR3 sequences listed, just under 7.5% were seen once. This clonotype was seen repeatedly, ten times or more. Its antigen remains unknown. The sequence was obtained from a female donor with ankylosing spondylitis or in good health (not recorded which). This chain joins TRBV5-1 and TRBJ2-1; D gene ambiguous. The sample consisted of blood, either unsorted or a sorted T cell fraction (not recorded which). The CDR3 bases are TGCGCCAGCAGCTTGGCACCGAGCTCCTACAATGAGCAGTTCTTC. Amino acid sequence: CASSLAPSSYNEQFF.